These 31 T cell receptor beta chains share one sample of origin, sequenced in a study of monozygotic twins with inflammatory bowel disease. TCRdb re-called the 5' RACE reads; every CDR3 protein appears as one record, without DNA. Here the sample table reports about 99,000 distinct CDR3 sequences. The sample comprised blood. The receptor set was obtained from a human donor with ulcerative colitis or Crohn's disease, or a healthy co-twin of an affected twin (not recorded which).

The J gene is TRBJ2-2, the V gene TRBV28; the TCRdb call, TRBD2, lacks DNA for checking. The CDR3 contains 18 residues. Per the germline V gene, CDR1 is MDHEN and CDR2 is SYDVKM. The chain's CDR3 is CASSFRGWASRNTGELFF.

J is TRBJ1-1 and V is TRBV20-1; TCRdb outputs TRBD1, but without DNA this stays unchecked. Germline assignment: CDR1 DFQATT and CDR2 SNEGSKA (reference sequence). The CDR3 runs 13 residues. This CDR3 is CSGTGRKETEAFF.

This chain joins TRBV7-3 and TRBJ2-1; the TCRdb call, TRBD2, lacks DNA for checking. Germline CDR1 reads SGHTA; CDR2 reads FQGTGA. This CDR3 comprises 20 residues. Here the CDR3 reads CASSLTSGGLTYSSYNEQFF. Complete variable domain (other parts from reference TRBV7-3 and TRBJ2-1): GAGVSQTPSNKVTEKGKYVELRCDPISGHTALYWYRQSLGQGPEFLIYFQGTGAADDSGLPNDRFFAVRPEGSVSTLKIQRTERGDSAVYLCASSLTSGGLTYSSYNEQFFGPGTRLTVL.

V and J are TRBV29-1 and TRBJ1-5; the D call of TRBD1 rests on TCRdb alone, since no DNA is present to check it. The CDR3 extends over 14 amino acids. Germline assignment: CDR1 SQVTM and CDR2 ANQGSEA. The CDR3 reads CSVGQGGFNQPQHF.

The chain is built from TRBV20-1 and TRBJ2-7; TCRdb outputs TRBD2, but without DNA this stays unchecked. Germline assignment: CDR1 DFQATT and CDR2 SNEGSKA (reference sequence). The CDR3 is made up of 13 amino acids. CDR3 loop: CSARTSGSYEQYF.

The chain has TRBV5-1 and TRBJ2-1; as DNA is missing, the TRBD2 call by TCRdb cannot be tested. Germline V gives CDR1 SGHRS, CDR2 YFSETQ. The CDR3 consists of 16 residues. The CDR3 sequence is CASSLVAGGTYNEQFF.

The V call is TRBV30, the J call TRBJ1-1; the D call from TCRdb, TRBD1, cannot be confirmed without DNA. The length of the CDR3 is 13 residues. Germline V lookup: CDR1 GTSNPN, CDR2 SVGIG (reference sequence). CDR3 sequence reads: CAWRQSRGTEAFF.

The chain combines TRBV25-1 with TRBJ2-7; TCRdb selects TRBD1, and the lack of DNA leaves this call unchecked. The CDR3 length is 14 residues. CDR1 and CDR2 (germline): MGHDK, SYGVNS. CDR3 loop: CASSEWRSGGEQYF.

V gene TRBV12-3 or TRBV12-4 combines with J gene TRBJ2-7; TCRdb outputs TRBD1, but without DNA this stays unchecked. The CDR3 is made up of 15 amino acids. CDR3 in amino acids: CASSRDRGNFYEQYF.

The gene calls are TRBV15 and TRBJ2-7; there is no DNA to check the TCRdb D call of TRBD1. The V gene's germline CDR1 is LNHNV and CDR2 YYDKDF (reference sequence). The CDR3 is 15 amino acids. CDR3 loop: CATSREPGPSYEQYF.

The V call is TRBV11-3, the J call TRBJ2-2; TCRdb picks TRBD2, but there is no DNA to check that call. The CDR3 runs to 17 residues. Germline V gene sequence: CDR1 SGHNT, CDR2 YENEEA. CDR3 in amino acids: CASSSSGLAGGTGELFF.

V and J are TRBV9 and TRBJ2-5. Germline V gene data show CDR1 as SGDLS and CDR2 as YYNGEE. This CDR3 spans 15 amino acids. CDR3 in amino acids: CASSVSVAAQETQYF.

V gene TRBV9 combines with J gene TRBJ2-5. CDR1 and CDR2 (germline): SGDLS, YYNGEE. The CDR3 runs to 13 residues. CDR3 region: CASSVVQGETQYF.

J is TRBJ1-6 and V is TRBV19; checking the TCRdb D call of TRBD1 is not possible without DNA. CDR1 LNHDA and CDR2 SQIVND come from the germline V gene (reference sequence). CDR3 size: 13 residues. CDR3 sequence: CASNWGLRSPLHF.

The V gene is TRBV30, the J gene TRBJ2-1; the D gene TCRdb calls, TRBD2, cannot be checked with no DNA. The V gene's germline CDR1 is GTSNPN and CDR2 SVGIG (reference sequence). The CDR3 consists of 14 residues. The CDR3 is CAWSRGGSLHEQFF.

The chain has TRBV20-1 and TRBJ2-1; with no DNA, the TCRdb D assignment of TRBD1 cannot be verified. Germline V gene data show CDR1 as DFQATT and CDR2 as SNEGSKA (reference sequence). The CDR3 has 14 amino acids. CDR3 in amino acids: CSVYTGGLVNEQFF.

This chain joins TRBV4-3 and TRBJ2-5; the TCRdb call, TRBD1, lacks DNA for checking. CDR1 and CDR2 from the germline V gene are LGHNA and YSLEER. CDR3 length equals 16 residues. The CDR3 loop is CASSQLGTGGMETQYF.

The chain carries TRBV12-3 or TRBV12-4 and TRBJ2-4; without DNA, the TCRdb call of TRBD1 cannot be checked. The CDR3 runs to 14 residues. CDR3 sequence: CASSRRTVQNIQYF.

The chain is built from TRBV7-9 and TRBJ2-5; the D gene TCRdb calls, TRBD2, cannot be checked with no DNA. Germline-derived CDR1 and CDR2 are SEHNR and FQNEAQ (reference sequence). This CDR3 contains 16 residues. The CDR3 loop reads CASSLRGSSGGETQYF.

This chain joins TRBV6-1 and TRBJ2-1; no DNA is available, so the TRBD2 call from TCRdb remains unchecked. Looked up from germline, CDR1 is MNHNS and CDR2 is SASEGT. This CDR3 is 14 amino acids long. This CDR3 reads CASSRKREYSEQFF.

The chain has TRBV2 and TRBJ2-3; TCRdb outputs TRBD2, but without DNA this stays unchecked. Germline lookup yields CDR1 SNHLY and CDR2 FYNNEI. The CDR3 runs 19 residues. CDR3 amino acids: CASSWSPDSTGTNTDTQYF.

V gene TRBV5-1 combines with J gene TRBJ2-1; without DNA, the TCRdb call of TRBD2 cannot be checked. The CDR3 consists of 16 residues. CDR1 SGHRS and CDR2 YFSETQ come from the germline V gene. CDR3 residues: CASSLLAGEAYNEQFF. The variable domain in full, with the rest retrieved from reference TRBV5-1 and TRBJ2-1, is KAGVTQTPRYLIKTRGQQVTLSCSPISGHRSVSWYQQTPGQGLQFLFEYFSETQRNKGNFPGRFSGRQFSNSRSEMNVSTLELGDSALYLCASSLLAGEAYNEQFFGPGTRLTVL.

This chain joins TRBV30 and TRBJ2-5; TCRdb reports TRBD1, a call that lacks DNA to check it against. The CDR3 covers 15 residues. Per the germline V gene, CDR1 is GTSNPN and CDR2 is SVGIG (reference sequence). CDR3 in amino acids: CAWSAGTGVQETQYF.

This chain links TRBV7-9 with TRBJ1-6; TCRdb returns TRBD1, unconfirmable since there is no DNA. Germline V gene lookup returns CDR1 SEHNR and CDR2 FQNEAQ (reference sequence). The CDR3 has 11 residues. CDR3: CASSPQGPLHF.

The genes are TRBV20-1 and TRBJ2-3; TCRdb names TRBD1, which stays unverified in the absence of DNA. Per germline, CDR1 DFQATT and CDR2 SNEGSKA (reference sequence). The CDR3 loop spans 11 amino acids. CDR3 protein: CSAPPSDTQYF.

CDR3 sequence reads: CAWSVTGVFSYEQYF. The chain joins TRBV30 to TRBJ2-7; the TCRdb call, TRBD2, lacks DNA for checking. This CDR3 has 15 residues. CDR1 and CDR2 from the germline V gene are GTSNPN and SVGIG (reference sequence).

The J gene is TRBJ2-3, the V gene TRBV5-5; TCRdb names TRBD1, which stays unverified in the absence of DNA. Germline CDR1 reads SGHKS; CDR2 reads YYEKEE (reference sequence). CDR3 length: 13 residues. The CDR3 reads CASTRLTGDTQYF.

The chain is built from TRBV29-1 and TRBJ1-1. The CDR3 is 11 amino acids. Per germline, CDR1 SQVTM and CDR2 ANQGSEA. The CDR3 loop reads CSYGRAGEAFF.

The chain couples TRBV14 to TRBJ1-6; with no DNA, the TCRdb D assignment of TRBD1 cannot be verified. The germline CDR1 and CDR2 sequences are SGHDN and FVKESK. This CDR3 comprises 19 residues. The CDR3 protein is CASSTRSPTDRRGGSPLHF.

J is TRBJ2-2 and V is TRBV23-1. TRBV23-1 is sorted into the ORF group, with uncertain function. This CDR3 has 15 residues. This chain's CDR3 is CASSHLPWDSGELFF.

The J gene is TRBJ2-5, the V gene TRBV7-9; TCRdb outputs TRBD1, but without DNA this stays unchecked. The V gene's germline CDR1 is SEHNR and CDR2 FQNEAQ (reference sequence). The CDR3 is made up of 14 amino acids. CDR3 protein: CASSPNGGQETQYF.